The text below deals with one T cell receptor (beta chain). This sample was taken from a study of T cells in tuberculosis. Whole-study findings and limits: Low-affinity CD1B-GMM tetramer-binding T cells may have been missed.

Sequencing of TCR-alpha and TCR-beta chains was unpaired. Sequencing used immunoSEQ multiplex PCR; TCRdb keeps in-frame clones, though not all of them. The data show about 88,000 clones, under 95% seen once. Thawed, overnight-rested PBMC were stained with GMM-loaded CD1B tetramer, viability dye and anti-CD3, then sorted. The CD1B tetramers carried C32 glucose monomycolate purified from Rhodococcus equi. PBMC for tetramer sorting were first depleted of CD14-expressing monocytes. This CDR3 spans 14 amino acids. With 5 bases clipped from V and 5 bases from J, the junction kept 9 bases outside the gene matches. From germline, CDR1 is SGHRS and CDR2 YFSETQ.

The material sequenced was CD1b-GMM tetramer-negative cells sorted from PBMCs. The rearrangement uses TRBV5-1 and TRBJ1-2; 7 bases fit TRBD1. This receptor was taken from an adult woman with latent tuberculosis. The CDR3 spells CASRLTGSGYGYTF. The CDR3 nucleotides read TGCGCCAGCAGGCTGACAGGGAGCGGATATGGCTACACCTTC.